These 21 T cell receptor beta chains came from one sample sequenced in a study of T cell changes during pregnancy in multiple sclerosis. Produced via immunoSEQ multiplex PCR; TCRdb's table is partial and in-frame only. Among more than 45,000 clones listed, roughly 94% were seen once. Sequenced material: CD4+ T cells from peripheral blood mononuclear cells, taken in the second trimester of pregnancy. These receptors came from a female donor with multiple sclerosis, enrolled in a pregnancy study.

This clone was found once. The gene calls are TRBV5-8 and TRBJ2-2, with a weak D call TRBD1 (5 bases). V shed 2 bases and J shed 4 bases, with 9 bases lying between them. Germline loops: CDR1 SGHTS, CDR2 YDEGEE. This CDR3 is built from 14 residues. The chain's CDR3 is CASSFRTSTGELFF. CDR3 bases: TGTGCCAGCAGCTTCAGGACATCCACCGGGGAGCTGTTTTTT.

CDR3 amino acids: CASSSLKLTGGRTNEKLFF. CDR3 DNA: TGTGCCAGCAGCTCCCTGAAATTGACAGGGGGCCGAACTAATGAAAAACTGTTTTTT. This sequence joins TRBV5-6 and TRBJ1-4; TRBD1 matches at 10 bases. The ends lost 3 bases at V and 1 base at J; junction bases unmatched: 12. Per the germline V gene, CDR1 is SGHDT and CDR2 is YYEEEE. This CDR3 is 19 amino acids long.

The CDR3 protein is CASSPRPGQGNEKLFF. Written as DNA, the CDR3 is TGTGCCAGCAGCCCCCGGCCGGGACAGGGTAATGAAAAACTGTTTTTT. V is TRBV7-2 and J is TRBJ1-4; 9 bases match TRBD1. The J segment lost 4 bases and the V segment lost 5 bases, leaving 8 bases of the junction unmatched. Germline lookup yields CDR1 SGHTA and CDR2 FQGNSA. The CDR3 extends over 16 amino acids.

V gene TRBV6-6 combines with J gene TRBJ2-1, with no clear D. V shed 2 bases and J shed 9 bases, with 5 bases lying between them. The CDR3 consists of 11 residues. The germline V gene has CDR1 MNHNY and CDR2 SVGAGI (reference sequence). For the CDR3, the DNA is TGTGCCAGCAGTTACAGTAGTGAGCAGTTCTTC. Translated, it gives CASSYSSEQFF.

V is TRBV4-2 and J is TRBJ1-1, with TRBD1 identical over 7 bases. This CDR3 has 14 amino acids. Trimming removed 5 bases from V and 1 base from J; junction bases left unmatched: 4. Per germline, CDR1 LGHNA and CDR2 YNFKEQ. CDR3 region: CASSTRTGNTEAFF. CDR3 bases: TGTGCCAGCAGCACGAGGACAGGGAACACTGAAGCTTTCTTT.

This clone was counted a few times. The chain links TRBV4-1 to TRBJ1-5; the D is unclear. This CDR3 contains 15 residues. The ends were cut back, 0 bases at V and 3 bases at J, with 9 bases in the middle. Germline V gene sequence: CDR1 MGHRA, CDR2 YSYEKL. The CDR3 sequence: CASSQDQASNQPQHF. CDR3 nucleotide sequence: TGCGCCAGCAGCCAAGATCAGGCCTCCAATCAGCCCCAGCATTTT.

The rearrangement joins TRBV6-5 to TRBJ2-7; TRBD2 might be the D (5 bases). Germline V gene lookup returns CDR1 MNHEY and CDR2 SVGAGI. The ends were cut back, 0 bases at V and 7 bases at J, with 13 bases in the middle. The CDR3 consists of 14 residues. DNA of the CDR3: TGTGCCAGCAGTTACTCTCCGAGTAGCGTAGAGCAGTACTTC. This gives the protein CASSYSPSSVEQYF.

V and J are TRBV4-2 and TRBJ2-1; 9 nucleotides agree with TRBD1. After removal of 3 bases from V and 3 bases from J, the junction contained 3 bases not matched to a gene. CDR1 LGHNA and CDR2 YNFKEQ come from the germline V gene. The CDR3 runs to 15 residues. The CDR3 loop reads CASSHRTGDYNEQFF. The CDR3 DNA follows: TGTGCCAGCAGCCACCGGACAGGGGACTACAATGAGCAGTTCTTC.

V gene TRBV7-8 combines with J gene TRBJ2-5, with a weak D call TRBD2 (5 bases). V lost 5 bases to trimming and J lost 5 bases, with 15 bases between them. The CDR3 has 14 residues. Germline CDR1 reads SGHVS; CDR2 reads FQNEAQ. The CDR3 bases are TGTGCCAGCAGCCAGTACTCGGGGAGTGAGACCCAGTACTTC. It is translated as CASSQYSGSETQYF. Variable domain in full (rest from reference TRBV7-8 and TRBJ2-5): GAGVSQSPRYKVAKRGQDVALRCDPISGHVSLFWYQQALGQGPEFLTYFQNEAQLDKSGLPSDRFFAERPEGSVSTLKIQRTQQEDSAVYLCASSQYSGSETQYFGPGTRLLVL.

The chain joins TRBV30 to TRBJ2-5; 7 positions agree with TRBD2. The CDR3 runs to 14 residues. J lost 7 bases, V lost 5 bases, and 13 bases had no gene match. The germline V gene has CDR1 GTSNPN and CDR2 SVGIG (reference sequence). The CDR3 nucleotides are TGTGCCTGGGAACGCGATGATCCTAGCGGGACCCAGTACTTC. Amino acid sequence: CAWERDDPSGTQYF. The variable domain in full, completed from reference TRBV30 and TRBJ2-5, reads SQTIHQWPATLVQPVGSPLSLECTVEGTSNPNLYWYRQAAGRGLQLLFYSVGIGQISSEVPQNLSASRPQDRQFILSSKKLLLSDSGFYLCAWERDDPSGTQYFGPGTRLLVL.

The chain uses TRBV6-4 and TRBJ1-4; unclear D gene. Germline V gene lookup returns CDR1 MRHNA and CDR2 SNTAGT. This CDR3 has 15 amino acids. The V end was cut by 4 bases, the J end by 7 bases, with 16 bases between. The CDR3 loop is CASSAYPATGEKLFF. The CDR3, as DNA: TGTGCCAGCAGTGCGTACCCTGCTACGGGTGAAAAACTGTTTTTT.

The chain is built from TRBV4-1 and TRBJ1-4; 8 bases match TRBD1. The germline V gene encodes CDR1 MGHRA and CDR2 YSYEKL. The CDR3 is 16 amino acids. V lost 2 bases and J lost 6; bases outside the gene matches: 8. CDR3 DNA sequence: TGCGCCAGCAGCCAACATAGGACAGGGTGGGATGAAAAACTGTTTTTT. Protein product: CASSQHRTGWDEKLFF.

The gene calls are TRBV7-2 and TRBJ2-7, with a possible D match to TRBD2 (6 bases). The CDR3 covers 13 residues. The V end was cut by 2 bases, the J end by 7 bases, with 12 bases between. Germline V gene lookup returns CDR1 SGHTA and CDR2 FQGNSA. CDR3 nucleotides: TGTGCCAGCAGCTTAAGCGGGTCGCGGGAGCAGTACTTC. This gives the protein CASSLSGSREQYF.

The rearrangement uses TRBV27 and TRBJ2-7, with TRBD2 as a possible D gene (5 bases). The CDR3 loop spans 16 amino acids. The germline V gene has CDR1 MNHEY and CDR2 SMNVEV (reference sequence). V dropped 3 bases and J dropped 2 bases, with 17 bases sitting between them. This chain's CDR3 is CASSFGMGTLTYEQYF. The CDR3, as DNA: TGTGCCAGCAGTTTCGGGATGGGCACTCTGACCTACGAGCAGTACTTC.

The rearrangement links TRBV5-6 to TRBJ1-1, with 8 positions matching TRBD1. The V gene end was trimmed by 3 bases and the J gene end by 1 base; junction bases not matched to a gene: 2. There are 14 residues in the CDR3. Germline V lookup: CDR1 SGHDT, CDR2 YYEEEE. This chain's CDR3 is CASSYGQGNTEAFF. DNA of the CDR3: TGTGCCAGCAGCTATGGACAGGGGAACACTGAAGCTTTCTTT.

The rearrangement joins TRBV4-3 to TRBJ1-2; 7 positions agree with TRBD1. CDR3 size: 17 residues. V shed 4 bases, J shed 4 bases, and the junction held 15 bases outside the gene matches. Germline values: CDR1 LGHNA, CDR2 YSLEER. CDR3 amino acids: CASSPVPGQSLGYGYTF. CDR3 DNA sequence: TGCGCCAGCAGCCCTGTTCCGGGACAGTCGTTGGGCTATGGCTACACCTTC.

The chain couples TRBV7-2 to TRBJ2-1; TRBD2 agrees at 14 bases. This CDR3 has 15 residues. Per germline, CDR1 SGHTA and CDR2 FQGNSA. V trimming: 6 bases; J trimming: 10 bases; junction bases outside the gene matches: 8. The DNA of the CDR3 is TGTGCCAGCAGTTCCCTGGGACTAGCGGGGGTGGAGCAGTTCTTC. Translated: CASSSLGLAGVEQFF.

Concerning this clone: Additional DNA sequences in this sample encode the identical CDR3. V is TRBV9 and J is TRBJ2-1; a possible D gene is TRBD1 (6 bases). The ends were cut back, 2 bases at V and 0 bases at J, with 9 bases in the middle. CDR1 is SGDLS, CDR2 YYNGEE, per germline. The CDR3 spans 15 residues. The CDR3 loop reads CASSVGAGSYNEQFF. The CDR3 DNA follows: TGTGCCAGCAGCGTGGGGGCGGGCTCCTACAATGAGCAGTTCTTC.

V gene TRBV14 combines with J gene TRBJ2-6; D may be TRBD2 (6 bases). Trimming took off 3 bases at V and 0 bases at J, with 15 bases between the two ends. Germline V gene lookup returns CDR1 SGHDN and CDR2 FVKESK. CDR3 length: 18 amino acids. Written as DNA, the CDR3 is TGTGCCAGCAGCCATGTTCGGGGAGGTGGCTCTGGGGCCAACGTCCTGACTTTC. Its translation: CASSHVRGGGSGANVLTF.

V and J are TRBV5-4 and TRBJ2-1, with 9 bases lining up with TRBD2. Germline CDR1 and CDR2: SGHNT and YYREEE (reference sequence). V lost 4 bases to trimming and J lost 5 bases; unmatched junction nucleotides: 10. CDR3 size: 16 residues. The CDR3 DNA reads as TGTGCCAGCAGCCTCGACCTAGCGGGGCTACACAATGAGCAGTTCTTC. Its protein is CASSLDLAGLHNEQFF.

The chain joins TRBV6-1 to TRBJ2-3, with unresolved D. CDR1 MNHNS and CDR2 SASEGT come from the germline V gene. The germline V and J ends were trimmed by 6 bases and 6 bases, with 7 bases remaining between them. The CDR3 contains 11 residues. CDR3 residues: CASRLGDTQYF. The CDR3 bases are TGTGCCAGCAGACTCGGGGATACGCAGTATTTT.